Reported below is one T cell receptor (beta chain). This specimen comes from a study of blood T cell repertoires in COVID-19. Study in general: Italy, Spain and the United States were the sources of the convalescent and acute COVID-19 samples.

Trimming cost V 6 bases and J 7 bases, with 19 bases left between them. Germline V gene lookup returns CDR1 MDHEN and CDR2 SYDVKM. CDR3 length: 15 amino acids. Authors' analysis steps: Estimation of nucleated cell counts was performed using reference gene primer amplification. Generated by immunoSEQ multiplex PCR, the TCRdb table keeps only in-frame clones and is missing some. V and J calls and clone size are those listed in that table; D and trimming were worked out from the DNA. The repertoire consists of 93,000 or so clones, with about 90% occurring once and the leading ten covering around 6.2%. The receptor was isolated from a human donor in a cohort sampled during active COVID-19. The sample taken for sequencing was peripheral blood. The genes are TRBV28 and TRBJ1-5, with D possibly TRBD1 on 5 matching bases. The DNA for the CDR3 is TGTGCCAGCAGCCTTGACAGTCCCCCGAAACAGCCCCAGCATTTT. Encoded protein: CASSLDSPPKQPQHF.